This T cell receptor (beta chain) was captured by sequencing in a study of CD8 T cells in ankylosing spondylitis. Quantitative 5'-RACE with molecular barcodes generated TCR beta libraries. Each CDR3 protein gets one entry after TCRdb re-called the 5' RACE reads with MiXCR. Found here are hundreds of thousands of distinct CDR3 sequences, about 15% of them singletons; the top ten hold approximately 0.97%. In germline, CDR1 is SGHTA, CDR2 FQGNSA. The V and J ends lost 5 bases and 4 bases respectively, with 14 bases between them. There are 14 residues in the CDR3. Study-level results: Significantly higher representation of disease-linked clones was reported for matched ankylosing spondylitis synovial fluid. A TCR beta motif of roughly eight highly homologous variants appeared characteristic of ankylosing spondylitis blood.

This clonotype was found a few times. What it binds is unknown. J is TRBJ1-1 and V is TRBV7-2, with no clear D. Sequenced input: blood, either unsorted or a sorted T cell fraction (not recorded which). The TCR originated in a male donor with ankylosing spondylitis. The CDR3 sequence: CASSPPLGRTEAFF. CDR3 bases: TGTGCCAGCAGCCCACCACTAGGGCGCACTGAAGCTTTCTTT.